This entry concerns a single TCR beta chain. Libraries were prepared by immunoSEQ multiplex PCR; TCRdb keeps only in-frame clonotypes and omits some of them. The table lists roughly 180,000 clones, roughly 80% of them singletons. The length of the CDR3 is 15 residues. Trimming cost V 7 bases and J 0 bases, with 13 bases left between them. From germline, CDR1 is SGHTA and CDR2 FQGNSA. The recovered donors of Cohort 3 showed two negative PCRs, clearance, or symptom resolution. This entry belongs to a study of blood T cell repertoires in COVID-19. The receptor comes from a woman in her fifties or sixties who had recovered from COVID-19. Sequenced input: PBMCs or T cells enriched from blood (not recorded which). The J gene is TRBJ1-5, the V gene TRBV7-2; TRBD1 might be the D (6 bases). The chain's CDR3 is CASTRGGLSNQPQHF. The CDR3 DNA sequence: TGTGCCAGCACCAGGGGCGGACTTAGCAATCAGCCCCAGCATTTT.